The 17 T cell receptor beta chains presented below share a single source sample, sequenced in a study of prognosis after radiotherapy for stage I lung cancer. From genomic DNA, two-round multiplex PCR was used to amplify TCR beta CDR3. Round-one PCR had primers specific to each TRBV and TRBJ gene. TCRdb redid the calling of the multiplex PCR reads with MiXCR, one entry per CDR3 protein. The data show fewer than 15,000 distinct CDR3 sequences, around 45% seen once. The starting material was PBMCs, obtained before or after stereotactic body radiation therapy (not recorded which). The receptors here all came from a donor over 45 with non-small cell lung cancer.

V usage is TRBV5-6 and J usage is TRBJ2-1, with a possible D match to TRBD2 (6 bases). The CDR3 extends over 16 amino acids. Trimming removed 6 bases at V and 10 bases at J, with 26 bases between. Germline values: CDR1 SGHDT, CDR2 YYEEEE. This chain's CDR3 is CASTALRAGSTGEQFF. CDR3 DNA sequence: TGTGCCAGCACCGCCTTAAGGGCCGGGAGCACGGGAGAGCAGTTCTTC.

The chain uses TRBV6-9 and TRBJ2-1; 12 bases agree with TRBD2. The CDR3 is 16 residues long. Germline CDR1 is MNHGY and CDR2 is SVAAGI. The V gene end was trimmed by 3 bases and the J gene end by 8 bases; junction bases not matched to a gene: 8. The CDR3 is CASSYLRLAGVDEQFF. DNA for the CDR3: TGTGCCAGCAGTTACCTCAGACTAGCGGGAGTCGATGAGCAGTTCTTC.

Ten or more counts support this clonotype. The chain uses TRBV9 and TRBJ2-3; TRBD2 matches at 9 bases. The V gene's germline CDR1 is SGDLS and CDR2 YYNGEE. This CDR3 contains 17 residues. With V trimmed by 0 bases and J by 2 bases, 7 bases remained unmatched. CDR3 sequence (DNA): TGTGCCAGCAGCGTAGGAGAGCTAGCGGGACTCACAGATACGCAGTATTTT. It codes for CASSVGELAGLTDTQYF.

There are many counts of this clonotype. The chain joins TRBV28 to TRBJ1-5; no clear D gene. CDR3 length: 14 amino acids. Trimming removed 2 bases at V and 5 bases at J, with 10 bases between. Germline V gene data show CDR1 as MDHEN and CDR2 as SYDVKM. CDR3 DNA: TGTGCCAGCAGTTTACCGTCAGAACATCAGCCCCAGCATTTT. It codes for CASSLPSEHQPQHF.

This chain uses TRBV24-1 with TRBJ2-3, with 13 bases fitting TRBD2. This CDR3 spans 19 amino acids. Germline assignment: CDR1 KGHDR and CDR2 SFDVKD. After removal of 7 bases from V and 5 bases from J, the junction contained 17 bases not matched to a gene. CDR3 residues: CATSTRHPTSGRALDTQYF. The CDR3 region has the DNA TGTGCCACCAGCACACGACACCCTACTAGCGGGAGGGCTTTAGATACGCAGTATTTT.

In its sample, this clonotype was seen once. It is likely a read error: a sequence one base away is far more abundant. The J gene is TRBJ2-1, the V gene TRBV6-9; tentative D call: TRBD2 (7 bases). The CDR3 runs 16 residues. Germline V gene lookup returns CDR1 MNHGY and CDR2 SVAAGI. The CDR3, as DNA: TGTGCCGGCAGAAAAGGGGGAGGGACGGCGGGGAATGAGCAGTTCTTC. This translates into CAGRKGGGTAGNEQFF.

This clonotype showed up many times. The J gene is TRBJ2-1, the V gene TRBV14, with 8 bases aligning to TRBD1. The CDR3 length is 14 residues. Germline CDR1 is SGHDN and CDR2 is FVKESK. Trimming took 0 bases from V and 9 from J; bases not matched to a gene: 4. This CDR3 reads CASSQDGRGPEQFF. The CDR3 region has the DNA TGTGCCAGCAGCCAAGACGGCAGGGGGCCTGAGCAGTTCTTC.

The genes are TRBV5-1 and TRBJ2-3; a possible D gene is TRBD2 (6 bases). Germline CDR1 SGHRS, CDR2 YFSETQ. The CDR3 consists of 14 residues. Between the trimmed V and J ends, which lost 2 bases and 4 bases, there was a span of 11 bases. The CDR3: CASSFWGVADTQYF. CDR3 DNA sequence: TGCGCCAGCAGCTTTTGGGGGGTCGCAGATACGCAGTATTTT.

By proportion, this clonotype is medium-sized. DNA of the CDR3: TGCAGTGCTAGAGTCAGGACGGGGGTGGGAGACTACGAGCAGTACTTC. Its translation is CSARVRTGVGDYEQYF. V and J are TRBV20-1 and TRBJ2-7, with a possible D match to TRBD2 (6 bases). The CDR3 runs 16 residues. CDR1 is DFQATT, CDR2 SNEGSKA, per germline (reference sequence). V was pared by 1 base and J by 3 bases, with 19 bases between.

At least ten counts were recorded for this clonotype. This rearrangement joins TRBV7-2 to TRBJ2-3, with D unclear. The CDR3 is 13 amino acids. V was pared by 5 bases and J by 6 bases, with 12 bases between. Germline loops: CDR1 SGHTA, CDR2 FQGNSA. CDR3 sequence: CASSPQYPDTQYF. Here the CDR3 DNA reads TGTGCCAGCAGCCCCCAATATCCCGATACGCAGTATTTT.

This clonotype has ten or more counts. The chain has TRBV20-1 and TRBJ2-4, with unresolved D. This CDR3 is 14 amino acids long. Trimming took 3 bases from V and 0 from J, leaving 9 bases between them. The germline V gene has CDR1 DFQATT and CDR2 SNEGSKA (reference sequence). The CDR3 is CSASKDLAKNIQYF. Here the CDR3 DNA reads TGCAGTGCTAGTAAGGATCTAGCCAAAAACATTCAGTACTTC.

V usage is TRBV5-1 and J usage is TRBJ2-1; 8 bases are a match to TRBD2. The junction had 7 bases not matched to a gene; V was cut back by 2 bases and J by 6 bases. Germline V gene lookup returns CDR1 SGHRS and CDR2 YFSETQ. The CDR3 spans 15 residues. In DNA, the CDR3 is TGCGCCAGCAGCTTACCGGGAGGGCCTCTCAATGAGCAGTTCTTC. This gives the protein CASSLPGGPLNEQFF.

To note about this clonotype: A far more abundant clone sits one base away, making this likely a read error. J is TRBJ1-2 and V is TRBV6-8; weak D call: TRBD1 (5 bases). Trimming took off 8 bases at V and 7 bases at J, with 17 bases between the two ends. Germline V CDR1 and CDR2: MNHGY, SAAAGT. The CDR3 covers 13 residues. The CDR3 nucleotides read TGTGCCAGCGTGAGCTCAGGGTGGGGTGGCTACACCTTC. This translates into CASVSSGWGGYTF.

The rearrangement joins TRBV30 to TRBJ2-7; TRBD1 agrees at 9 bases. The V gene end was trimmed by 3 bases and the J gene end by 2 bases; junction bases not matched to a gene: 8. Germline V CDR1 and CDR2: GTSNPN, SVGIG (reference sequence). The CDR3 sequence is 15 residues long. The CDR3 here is CAWRAGRTGAYEQYF. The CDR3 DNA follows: TGTGCCTGGAGAGCGGGGAGGACAGGGGCCTACGAGCAGTACTTC.

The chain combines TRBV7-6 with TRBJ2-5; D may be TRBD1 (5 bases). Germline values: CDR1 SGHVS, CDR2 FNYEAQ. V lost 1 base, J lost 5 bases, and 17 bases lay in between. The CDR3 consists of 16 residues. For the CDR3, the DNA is TGTGCCAGCAGCTTAGAAGGCGTGGGGTCAGGGGAGACCCAGTACTTC. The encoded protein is CASSLEGVGSGETQYF.

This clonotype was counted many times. The CDR3 is CASSQPVAGQGEFRVTGELFF. The DNA for the CDR3 is TGCGCCAGCAGCCAGCCCGTGGCGGGACAGGGGGAATTTCGTGTGACCGGGGAGCTGTTTTTT. The V call is TRBV4-3, the J call TRBJ2-2; 11 bases agree with TRBD1. There are 21 residues in the CDR3. Trimming at V came to 3 bases and at J to 5 bases, leaving 20 bases not matched to a gene. The germline CDR1 and CDR2 sequences are LGHNA and YSLEER.

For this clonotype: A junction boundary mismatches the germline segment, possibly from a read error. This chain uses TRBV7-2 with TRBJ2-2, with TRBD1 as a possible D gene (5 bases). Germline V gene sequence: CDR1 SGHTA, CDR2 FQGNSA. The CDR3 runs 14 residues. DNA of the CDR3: TGTTCCAGTAGCTACAGGTGGAACACCGGGGAGCTGTTTTTT. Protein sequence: CSSSYRWNTGELFF.